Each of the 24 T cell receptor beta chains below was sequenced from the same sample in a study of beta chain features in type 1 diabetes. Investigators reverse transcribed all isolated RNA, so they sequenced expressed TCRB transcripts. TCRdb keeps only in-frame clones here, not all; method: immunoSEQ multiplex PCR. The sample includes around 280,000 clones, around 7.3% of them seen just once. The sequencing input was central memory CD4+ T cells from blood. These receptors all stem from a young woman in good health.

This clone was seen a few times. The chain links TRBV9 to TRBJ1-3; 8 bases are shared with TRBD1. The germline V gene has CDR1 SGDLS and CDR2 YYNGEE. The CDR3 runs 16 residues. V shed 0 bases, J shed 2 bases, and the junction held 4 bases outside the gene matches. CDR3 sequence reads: CASSVGQGSAGNTIYF. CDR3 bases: TGTGCCAGCAGCGTAGGACAGGGGTCCGCTGGAAACACCATATATTTT.

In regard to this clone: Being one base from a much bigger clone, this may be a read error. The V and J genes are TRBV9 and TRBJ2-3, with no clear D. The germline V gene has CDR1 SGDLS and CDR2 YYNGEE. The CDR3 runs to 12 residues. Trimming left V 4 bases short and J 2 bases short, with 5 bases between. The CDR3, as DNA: TGTGCCAGCAGCTTTTACACAGATACGCAGTATTTT. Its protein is CASSFYTDTQYF.

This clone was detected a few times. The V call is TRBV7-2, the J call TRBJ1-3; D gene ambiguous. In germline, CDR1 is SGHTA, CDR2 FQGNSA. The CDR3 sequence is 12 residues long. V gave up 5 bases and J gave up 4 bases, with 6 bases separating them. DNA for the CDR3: TGTGCCAGCAGCCCCAACGGAAACACCATATATTTT. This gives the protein CASSPNGNTIYF. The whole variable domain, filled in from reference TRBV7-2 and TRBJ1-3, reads GAGVSQSPSNKVTEKGKDVELRCDPISGHTALYWYRQSLGQGLEFLIYFQGNSAPDKSGLPSDRFSAERTGGSVSTLTIQRTQQEDSAVYLCASSPNGNTIYFGEGSWLTVV.

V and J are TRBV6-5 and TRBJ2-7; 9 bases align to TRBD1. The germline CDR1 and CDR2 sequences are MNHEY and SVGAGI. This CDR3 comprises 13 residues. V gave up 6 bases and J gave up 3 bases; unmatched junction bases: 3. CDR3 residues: CASSRDRDYEQYF. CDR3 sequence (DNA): TGTGCCAGCAGCCGGGACAGGGACTACGAGCAGTACTTC.

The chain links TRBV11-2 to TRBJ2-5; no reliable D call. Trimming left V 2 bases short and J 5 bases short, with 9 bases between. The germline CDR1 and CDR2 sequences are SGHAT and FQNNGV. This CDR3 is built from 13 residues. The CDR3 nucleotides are TGTGCCAGCAGCTTATCTCTTGGGGAGACCCAGTACTTC. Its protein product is CASSLSLGETQYF.

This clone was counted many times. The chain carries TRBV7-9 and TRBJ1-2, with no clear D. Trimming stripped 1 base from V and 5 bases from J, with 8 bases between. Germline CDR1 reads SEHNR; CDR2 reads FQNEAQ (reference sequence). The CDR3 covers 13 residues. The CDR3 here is CASSLDSSYGYTF. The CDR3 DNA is TGTGCCAGCAGCTTAGACTCCTCTTATGGCTACACCTTC. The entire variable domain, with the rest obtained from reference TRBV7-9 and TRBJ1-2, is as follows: DTGVSQNPRHKITKRGQNVTFRCDPISEHNRLYWYRQTLGQGPEFLTYFQNEAQLEKSRLLSDRFSAERPKGSFSTLEIQRTEQGDSAMYLCASSLDSSYGYTFGSGTRLTVV.

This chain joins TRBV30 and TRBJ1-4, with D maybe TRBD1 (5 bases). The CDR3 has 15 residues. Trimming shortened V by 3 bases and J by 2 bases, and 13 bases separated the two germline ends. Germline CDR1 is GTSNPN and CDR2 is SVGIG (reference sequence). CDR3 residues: CAWRGRRDTNEKLFF. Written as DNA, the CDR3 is TGTGCCTGGAGGGGACGGAGGGATACTAATGAAAAACTGTTTTTT.

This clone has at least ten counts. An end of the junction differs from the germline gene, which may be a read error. For the CDR3, the DNA is TGTGCCAGCACCTACACGATGGGACAGCCCTTT. Translating gives CASTYTMGQPF. The chain joins TRBV6-6 to TRBJ1-3; 7 bases map to TRBD1. Germline V gene data show CDR1 as MNHNY and CDR2 as SVGAGI (reference sequence). The CDR3 totals 11 residues.

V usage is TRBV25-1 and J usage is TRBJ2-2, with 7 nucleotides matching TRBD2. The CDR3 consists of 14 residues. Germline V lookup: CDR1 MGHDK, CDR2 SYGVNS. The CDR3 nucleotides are TGTCCCCCCGCGGGAGCCCTGAACACCGGGGAGCTGTTTTTT. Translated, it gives CPPAGALNTGELFF. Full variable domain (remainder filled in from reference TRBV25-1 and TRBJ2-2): EADIYQTPRYLVIGTGKKITLECSQTMGHDKMYWYQQDPGMELHLIHYSYGVNSTEKGDLSSESTVSRIRTEHFPLTLESARPSHTSQYLCPPAGALNTGELFFGEGSRLTVL.

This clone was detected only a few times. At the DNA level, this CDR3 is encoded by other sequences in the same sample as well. CDR3 DNA: TGTGCCAGCAGCGTACAAGGGCAGGGGGCGCAAACCGGGGAGCTGTTTTTT. Protein sequence: CASSVQGQGAQTGELFF. The V and J genes are TRBV9 and TRBJ2-2; 8 bases are a match to TRBD1. The CDR3 consists of 17 residues. V gave up 1 base and J gave up 5 bases; unmatched junction bases: 10. Germline V CDR1 and CDR2: SGDLS, YYNGEE.

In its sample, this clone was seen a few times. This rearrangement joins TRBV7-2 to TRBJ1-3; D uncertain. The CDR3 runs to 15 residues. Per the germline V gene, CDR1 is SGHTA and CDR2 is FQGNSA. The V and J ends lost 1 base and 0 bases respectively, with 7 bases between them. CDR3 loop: CASSLGTYSGNTIYF. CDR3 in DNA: TGTGCCAGCAGCTTAGGTACCTACTCTGGAAACACCATATATTTT. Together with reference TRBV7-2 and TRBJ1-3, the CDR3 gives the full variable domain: GAGVSQSPSNKVTEKGKDVELRCDPISGHTALYWYRQSLGQGLEFLIYFQGNSAPDKSGLPSDRFSAERTGGSVSTLTIQRTQQEDSAVYLCASSLGTYSGNTIYFGEGSWLTVV.

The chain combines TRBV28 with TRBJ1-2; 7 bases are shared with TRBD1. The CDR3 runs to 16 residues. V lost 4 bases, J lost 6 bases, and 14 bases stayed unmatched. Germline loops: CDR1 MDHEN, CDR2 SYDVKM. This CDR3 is CASSSGQNNLRDGYTF. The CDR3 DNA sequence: TGTGCCAGCAGTTCGGGACAGAACAACCTTCGGGATGGCTACACCTTC.

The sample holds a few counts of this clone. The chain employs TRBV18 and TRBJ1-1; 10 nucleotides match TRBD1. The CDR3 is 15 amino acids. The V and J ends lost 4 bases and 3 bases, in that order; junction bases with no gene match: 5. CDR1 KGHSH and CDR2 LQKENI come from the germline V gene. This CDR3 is CASSQWTGGDTEAFF. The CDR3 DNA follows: TGTGCCAGCTCACAATGGACAGGGGGGGACACTGAAGCTTTCTTT.

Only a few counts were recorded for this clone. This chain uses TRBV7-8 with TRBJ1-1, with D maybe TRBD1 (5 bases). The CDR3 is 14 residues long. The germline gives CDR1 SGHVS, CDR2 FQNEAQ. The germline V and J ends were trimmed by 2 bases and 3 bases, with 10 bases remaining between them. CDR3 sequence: CASSLTVGHTEAFF. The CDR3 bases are TGTGCCAGCAGCTTAACTGTGGGGCACACTGAAGCTTTCTTT. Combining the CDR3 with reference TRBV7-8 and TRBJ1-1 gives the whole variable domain GAGVSQSPRYKVAKRGQDVALRCDPISGHVSLFWYQQALGQGPEFLTYFQNEAQLDKSGLPSDRFFAERPEGSVSTLKIQRTQQEDSAVYLCASSLTVGHTEAFFGQGTRLTVV.

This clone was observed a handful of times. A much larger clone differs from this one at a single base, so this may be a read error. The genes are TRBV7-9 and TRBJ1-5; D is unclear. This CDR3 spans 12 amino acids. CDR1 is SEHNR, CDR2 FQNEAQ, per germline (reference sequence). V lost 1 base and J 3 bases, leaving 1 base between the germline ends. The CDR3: CASSLDNQPQHF. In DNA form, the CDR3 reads TGTGCCAGCAGCTTAGACAATCAGCCCCAGCATTTT.

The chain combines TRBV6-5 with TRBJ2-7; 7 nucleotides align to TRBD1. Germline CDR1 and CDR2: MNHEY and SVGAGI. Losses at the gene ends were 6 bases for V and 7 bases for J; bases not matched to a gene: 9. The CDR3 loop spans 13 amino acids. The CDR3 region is CASRRGQVGEQYF. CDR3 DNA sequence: TGTGCCAGCAGAAGAGGACAGGTGGGGGAGCAGTACTTC.

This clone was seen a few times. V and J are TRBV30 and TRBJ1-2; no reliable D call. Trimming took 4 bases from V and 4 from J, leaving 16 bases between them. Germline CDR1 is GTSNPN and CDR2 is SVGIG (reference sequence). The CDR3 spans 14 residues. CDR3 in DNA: TGTGCCTGGACCCACAGAACCGGTTTCTATGGCTACACCTTC. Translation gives CAWTHRTGFYGYTF.

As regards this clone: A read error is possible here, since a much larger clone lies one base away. The CDR3 loop reads CASSLTGNTEAFF. CDR3 nucleotide sequence: TGTGCCAGCAGTTTGACAGGGAACACTGAAGCTTTCTTT. V gene TRBV28 combines with J gene TRBJ1-1, with D possibly being TRBD1 (6 bases). Trimming stripped 3 bases from V and 1 base from J, with 6 bases between. Germline V gene sequence: CDR1 MDHEN, CDR2 SYDVKM. The CDR3 has 13 residues.

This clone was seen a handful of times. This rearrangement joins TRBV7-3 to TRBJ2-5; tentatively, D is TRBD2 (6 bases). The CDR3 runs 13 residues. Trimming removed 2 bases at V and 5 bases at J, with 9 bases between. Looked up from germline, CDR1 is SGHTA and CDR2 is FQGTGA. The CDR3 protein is CASSLYSGETQYF. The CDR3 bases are TGTGCCAGCAGCTTATACAGCGGGGAGACCCAGTACTTC.

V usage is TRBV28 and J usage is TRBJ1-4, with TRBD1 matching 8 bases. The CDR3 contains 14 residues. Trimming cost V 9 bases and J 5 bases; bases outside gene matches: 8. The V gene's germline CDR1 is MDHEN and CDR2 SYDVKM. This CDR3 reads CASGGQGANEKLFF. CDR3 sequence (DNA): TGTGCCAGTGGGGGGCAGGGGGCCAATGAAAAACTGTTTTTT.

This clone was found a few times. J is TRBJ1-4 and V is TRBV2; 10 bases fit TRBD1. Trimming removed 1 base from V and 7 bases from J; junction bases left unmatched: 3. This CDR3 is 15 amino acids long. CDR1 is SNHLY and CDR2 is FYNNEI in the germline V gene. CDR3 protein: CASSEVRTGGEKLFF. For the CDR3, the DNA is TGTGCCAGCAGTGAAGTCAGGACAGGGGGTGAAAAACTGTTTTTT.

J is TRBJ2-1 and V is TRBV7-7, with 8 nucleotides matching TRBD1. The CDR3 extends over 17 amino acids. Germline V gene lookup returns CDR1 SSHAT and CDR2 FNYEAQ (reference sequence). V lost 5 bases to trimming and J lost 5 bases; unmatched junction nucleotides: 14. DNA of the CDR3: TGTGCCAGCAGCCCGAGGTCCGGGACAGGCAGAGACAATGAGCAGTTCTTC. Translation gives CASSPRSGTGRDNEQFF.

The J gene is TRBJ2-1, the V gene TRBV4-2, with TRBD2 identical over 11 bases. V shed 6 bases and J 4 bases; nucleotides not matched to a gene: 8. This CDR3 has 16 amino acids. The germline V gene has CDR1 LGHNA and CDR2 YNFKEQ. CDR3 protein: CASSLIAGGIYNEQFF. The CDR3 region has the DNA TGTGCCAGCAGTCTTATAGCGGGAGGGATATACAATGAGCAGTTCTTC.

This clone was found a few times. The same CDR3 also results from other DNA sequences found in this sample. CDR3 protein: CASSQDLYGYTF. CDR3 in DNA: TGCGCCAGCAGCCAAGATCTATATGGCTACACCTTC. The chain has TRBV4-3 and TRBJ1-2; D gene ambiguous. The CDR3 is made up of 12 amino acids. V was cut by 0 bases and J by 5 bases, with 4 bases left in between. Germline CDR1 and CDR2: LGHNA and YSLEER.